This T cell receptor (beta chain) was recovered during a study of T-cell memory formation after mild COVID-19. This CDR3 has 13 amino acids. V gave up 3 bases and J gave up 4 bases, with 12 bases separating them. CDR1 and CDR2 (germline): SQVTM, ANQGSEA. Study outcomes and limitations: Contracting CD4+ clones sat mainly in CM and EM; CD8+ in EMRA. Day 37-peaking second-wave clones had unconfirmed SARS-CoV-2 specificity.

Comments on this clonotype: The antigen remains unidentified.

The TCR alpha and TCR beta cDNA libraries, bearing sample barcodes and UMIs, were generated by 5'RACE using constant-segment primers. TCRdb processed the 5' RACE reads anew with MiXCR; each CDR3 protein has one entry. The sample has about 340,000 distinct CDR3 sequences; 10% to 15% are singletons. Sequenced input: PBMCs or a T cell subset sorted from them (not recorded which). The sequence came from a man younger than 35 who had mild COVID-19 (a few samples of this study predate the infection). Cell type and time point are not known. The rearrangement links TRBV29-1 to TRBJ1-2, with D unresolved. CDR3 in DNA: TGCAGCGTTGACTCGAACGGGATCTATGGCTACACCTTC. It yields the protein CSVDSNGIYGYTF.